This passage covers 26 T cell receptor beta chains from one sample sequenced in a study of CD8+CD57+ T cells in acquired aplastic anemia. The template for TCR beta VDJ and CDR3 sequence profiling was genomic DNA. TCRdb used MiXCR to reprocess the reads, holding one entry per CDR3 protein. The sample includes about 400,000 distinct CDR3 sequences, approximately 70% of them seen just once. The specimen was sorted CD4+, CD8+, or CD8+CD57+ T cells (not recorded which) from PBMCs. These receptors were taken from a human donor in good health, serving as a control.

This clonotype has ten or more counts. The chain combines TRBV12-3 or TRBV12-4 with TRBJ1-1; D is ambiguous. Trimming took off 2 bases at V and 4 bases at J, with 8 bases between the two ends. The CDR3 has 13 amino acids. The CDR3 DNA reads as TGTGCCAGCAGTTTACGAATGGGCACTGAAGCTTTCTTT. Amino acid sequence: CASSLRMGTEAFF.

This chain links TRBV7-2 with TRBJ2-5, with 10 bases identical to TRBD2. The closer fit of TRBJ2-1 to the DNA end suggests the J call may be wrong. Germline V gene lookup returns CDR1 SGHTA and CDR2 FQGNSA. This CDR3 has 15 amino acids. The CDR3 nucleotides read TGTGCCAGCAGCGCCACTAGCGGGACCGACAATGAGCAGTTCTTC. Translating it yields CASSATSGTDNEQFF.

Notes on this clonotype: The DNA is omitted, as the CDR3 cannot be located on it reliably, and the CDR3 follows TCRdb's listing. CDR3 sequence reads: CASIVAGGNNKQYF. V and J are TRBV12-3 or TRBV12-4 and TRBJ2-5. The CDR3 contains 14 residues when both ends are counted.

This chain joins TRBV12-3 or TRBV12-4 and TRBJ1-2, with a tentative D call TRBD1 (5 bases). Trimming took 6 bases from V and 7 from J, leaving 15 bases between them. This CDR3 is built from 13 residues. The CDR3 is CASSNWGGRGYTF. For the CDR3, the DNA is TGTGCCAGCAGCAATTGGGGGGGTCGTGGCTACACCTTC.

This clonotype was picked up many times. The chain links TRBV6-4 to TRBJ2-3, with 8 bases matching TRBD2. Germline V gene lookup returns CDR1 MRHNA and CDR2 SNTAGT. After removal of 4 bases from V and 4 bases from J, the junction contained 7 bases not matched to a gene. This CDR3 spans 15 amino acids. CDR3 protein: CASSAAGGAADTQYF. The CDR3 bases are TGTGCCAGCAGTGCCGCCGGGGGGGCCGCAGATACGCAGTATTTT.

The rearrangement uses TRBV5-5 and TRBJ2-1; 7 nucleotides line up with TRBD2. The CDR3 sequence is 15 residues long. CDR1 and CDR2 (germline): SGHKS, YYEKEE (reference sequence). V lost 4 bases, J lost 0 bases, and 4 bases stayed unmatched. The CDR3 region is CASSIRGGSYNEQFF. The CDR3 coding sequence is TGTGCCAGCAGCATACGCGGGGGCTCCTACAATGAGCAGTTCTTC.

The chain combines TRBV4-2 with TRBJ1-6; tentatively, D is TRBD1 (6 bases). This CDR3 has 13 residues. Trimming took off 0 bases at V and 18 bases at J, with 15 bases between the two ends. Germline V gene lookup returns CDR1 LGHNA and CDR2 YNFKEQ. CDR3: CASSQDGFAGAHF. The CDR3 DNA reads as TGTGCCAGCAGCCAAGATGGCTTTGCAGGGGCCCACTTT.

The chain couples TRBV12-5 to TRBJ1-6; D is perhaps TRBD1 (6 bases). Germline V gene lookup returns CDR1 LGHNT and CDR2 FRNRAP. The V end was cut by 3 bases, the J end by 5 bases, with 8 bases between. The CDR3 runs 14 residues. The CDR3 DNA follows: TGTGCTAGTGGTTTAGGGGGGAATAATTCACCCCTCCACTTT. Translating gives CASGLGGNNSPLHF.

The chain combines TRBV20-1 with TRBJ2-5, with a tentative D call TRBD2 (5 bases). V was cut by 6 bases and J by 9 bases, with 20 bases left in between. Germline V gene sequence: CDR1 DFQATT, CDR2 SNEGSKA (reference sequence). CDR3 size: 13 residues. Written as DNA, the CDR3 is TGCAGTGCCAGACGCACCAGGCCCGGGGCCCAGTACTTC. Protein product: CSARRTRPGAQYF.

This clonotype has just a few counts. CDR3 protein: CATSRVRGSGNQPQHF. The CDR3 bases are TGTGCCACCAGCAGAGTTCGGGGATCGGGCAATCAGCCCCAGCATTTT. The chain has TRBV15 and TRBJ1-5, with D hard to call. The CDR3 consists of 16 residues. Germline V lookup: CDR1 LNHNV, CDR2 YYDKDF (reference sequence). V shed 1 base and J shed 2 bases, with 12 bases lying between them.

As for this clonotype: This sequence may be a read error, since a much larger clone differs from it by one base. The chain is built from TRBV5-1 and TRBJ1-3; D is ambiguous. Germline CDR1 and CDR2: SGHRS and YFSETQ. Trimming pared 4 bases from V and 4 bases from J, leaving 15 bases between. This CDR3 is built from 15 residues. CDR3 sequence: CASSPVWGEGNTIYF. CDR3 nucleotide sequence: TGCGCCAGCAGCCCGGTCTGGGGAGAGGGAAACACCATATATTTT.

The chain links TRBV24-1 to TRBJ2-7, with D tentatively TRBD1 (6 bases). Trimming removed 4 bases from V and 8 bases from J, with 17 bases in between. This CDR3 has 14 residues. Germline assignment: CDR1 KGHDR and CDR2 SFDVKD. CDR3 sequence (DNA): TGTGCCACCAGTGACACCGGACAGTACACCCAGCAGTACTTC. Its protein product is CATSDTGQYTQQYF.

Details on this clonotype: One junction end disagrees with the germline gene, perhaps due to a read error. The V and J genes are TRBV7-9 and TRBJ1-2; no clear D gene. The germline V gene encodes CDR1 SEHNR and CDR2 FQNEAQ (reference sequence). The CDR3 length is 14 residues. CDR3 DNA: TGCGCCAGCAGCTCCCAACGGGTAGACTATGGCTACACCTTC. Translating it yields CASSSQRVDYGYTF.

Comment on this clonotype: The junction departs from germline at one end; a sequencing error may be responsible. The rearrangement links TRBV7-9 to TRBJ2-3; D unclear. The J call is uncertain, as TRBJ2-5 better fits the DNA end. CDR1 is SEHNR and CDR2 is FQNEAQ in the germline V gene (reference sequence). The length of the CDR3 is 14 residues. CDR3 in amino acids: CASSLASQQATQYF. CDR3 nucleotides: TGTGCCAGCAGCTTAGCGTCCCAGCAAGCGACCCAGTACTTC.

CDR3 DNA sequence: TGTGCCAGCAGCTTAAACGGGAGGCTAATCGGGGAGCTGTTTTTT. This encodes CASSLNGRLIGELFF. This rearrangement joins TRBV7-2 to TRBJ2-2; 7 nucleotides align to TRBD2. Germline values: CDR1 SGHTA, CDR2 FQGNSA. The junction had 7 bases not matched to a gene; V was cut back by 2 bases and J by 7 bases. The CDR3 loop spans 15 amino acids.

The CDR3 DNA reads as TGTGCCAGCAGCTTAGCGGGGGACCGACGGCAGCACCTGCATTTT. Its protein is CASSLAGDRRQHLHF. The chain joins TRBV19 to TRBJ1-5; possible D gene TRBD1, 5 bases. Germline CDR1 and CDR2: LNHDA and SQIVND (reference sequence). The V end lost 9 bases, the J end lost 15 bases, and 30 bases lay between the germline ends. The CDR3 consists of 15 residues.

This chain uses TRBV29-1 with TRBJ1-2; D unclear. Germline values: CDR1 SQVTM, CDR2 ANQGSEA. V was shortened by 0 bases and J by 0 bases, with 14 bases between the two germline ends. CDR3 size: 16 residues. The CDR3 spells CSVEDQTGSANYGYTF. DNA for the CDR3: TGCAGCGTTGAAGATCAAACGGGGTCGGCTAACTATGGCTACACCTTC.

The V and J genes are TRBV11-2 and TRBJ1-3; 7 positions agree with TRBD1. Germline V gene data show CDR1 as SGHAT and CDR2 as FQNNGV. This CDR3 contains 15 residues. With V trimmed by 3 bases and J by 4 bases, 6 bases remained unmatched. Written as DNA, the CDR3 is TGTGCCAGCAGCTTGAGACCGGACAGGGGAAACACCATATATTTT. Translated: CASSLRPDRGNTIYF.

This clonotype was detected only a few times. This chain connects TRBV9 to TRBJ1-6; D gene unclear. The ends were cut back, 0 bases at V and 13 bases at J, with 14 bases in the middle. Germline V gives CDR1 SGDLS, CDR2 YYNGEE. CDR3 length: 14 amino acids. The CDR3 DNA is TGTGCCAGCAGCGTAGAGGGTCAGGATAGGCCCCTCCACTTT. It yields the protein CASSVEGQDRPLHF.

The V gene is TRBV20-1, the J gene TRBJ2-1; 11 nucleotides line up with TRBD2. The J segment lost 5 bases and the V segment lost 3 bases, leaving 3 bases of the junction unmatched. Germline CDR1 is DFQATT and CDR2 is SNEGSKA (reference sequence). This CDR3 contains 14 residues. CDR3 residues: CSARGLAENNEQFF. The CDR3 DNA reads TGCAGTGCTAGGGGACTAGCGGAGAACAATGAGCAGTTCTTC.

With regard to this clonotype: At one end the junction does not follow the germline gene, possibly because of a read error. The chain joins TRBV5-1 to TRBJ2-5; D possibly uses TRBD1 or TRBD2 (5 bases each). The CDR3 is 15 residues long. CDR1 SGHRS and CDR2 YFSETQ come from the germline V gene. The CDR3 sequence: CASSLDGAGPETQYF. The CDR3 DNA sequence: TGTGCCAGCAGCTTGGACGGGGCAGGGCCAGAGACCCAGTACTTC.

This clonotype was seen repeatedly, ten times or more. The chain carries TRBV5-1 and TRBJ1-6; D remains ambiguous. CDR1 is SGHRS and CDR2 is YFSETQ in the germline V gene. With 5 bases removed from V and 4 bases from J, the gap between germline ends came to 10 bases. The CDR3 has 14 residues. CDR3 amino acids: CASRPDIYNSPLHF. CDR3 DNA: TGCGCCAGCAGACCAGACATATATAATTCACCCCTCCACTTT.

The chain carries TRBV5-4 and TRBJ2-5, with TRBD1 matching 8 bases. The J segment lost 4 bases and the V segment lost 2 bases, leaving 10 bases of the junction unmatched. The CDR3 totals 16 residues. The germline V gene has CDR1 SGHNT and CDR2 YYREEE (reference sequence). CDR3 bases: TGTGCCAGCAGCTTTTCACAGGGGGTTTCAGGAGAGACCCAGTACTTC. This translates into CASSFSQGVSGETQYF. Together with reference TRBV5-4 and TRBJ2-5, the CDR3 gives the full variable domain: ETGVTQSPTHLIKTRGQQVTLRCSSQSGHNTVSWYQQALGQGPQFIFQYYREEENGRGNFPPRFSGLQFPNYSSELNVNALELDDSALYLCASSFSQGVSGETQYFGPGTRLLVL.

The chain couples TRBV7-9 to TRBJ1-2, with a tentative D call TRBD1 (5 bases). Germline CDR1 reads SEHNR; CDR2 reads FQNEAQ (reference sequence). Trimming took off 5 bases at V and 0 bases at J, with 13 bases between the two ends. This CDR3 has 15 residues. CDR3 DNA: TGTGCCAGCAGCCCACAATACAGGCCTAACTATGGCTACACCTTC. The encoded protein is CASSPQYRPNYGYTF.

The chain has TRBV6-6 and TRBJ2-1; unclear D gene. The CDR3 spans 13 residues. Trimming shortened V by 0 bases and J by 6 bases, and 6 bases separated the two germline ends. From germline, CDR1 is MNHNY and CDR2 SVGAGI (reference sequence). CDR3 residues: CASSYSLSNEQFF. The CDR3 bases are TGTGCCAGCAGTTACTCTTTGAGCAATGAGCAGTTCTTC.

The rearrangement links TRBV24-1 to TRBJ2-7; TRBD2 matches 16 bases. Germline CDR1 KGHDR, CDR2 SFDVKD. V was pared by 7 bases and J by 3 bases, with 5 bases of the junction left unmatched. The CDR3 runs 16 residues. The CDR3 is CATSGTSGGAVYEQYF. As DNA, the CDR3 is TGTGCCACCAGCGGGACTAGCGGGGGGGCCGTCTACGAGCAGTACTTC.